The 9 T cell receptor beta chains presented below share a single source sample, sequenced in a study of CD8 T cells in ankylosing spondylitis. General study points: Characteristic of ankylosing spondylitis blood, it appeared, was a TCR beta motif comprising fewer than 10 highly homologous variants.

The antigens of these receptors remain unknown. TCRdb used MiXCR to reprocess the 5' RACE reads, holding one entry per CDR3 protein. The sample shows 200,000 to 250,000 distinct CDR3 sequences, around 6.6% of them seen only once. Specimen: blood, either unsorted or a sorted T cell fraction (not recorded which). These receptors originate from a male donor with ankylosing spondylitis.

This clonotype was recorded many times. The gene calls are TRBV7-2 and TRBJ2-7; D might be TRBD1 (7 bases). The CDR3 has 13 residues. The germline gives CDR1 SGHTA, CDR2 FQGNSA. V shed 5 bases and J shed 7 bases, with 15 bases lying between them. This CDR3 reads CASSPRQGGEQYF. The CDR3, as DNA: TGTGCCAGCAGCCCCAGACAGGGAGGAGAGCAGTACTTC.

This clonotype showed up just a few times. The rearrangement uses TRBV9 and TRBJ2-2; D uncertain. V was pared by 0 bases and J by 1 base, with 13 bases between. This CDR3 is 17 amino acids long. Per germline, CDR1 SGDLS and CDR2 YYNGEE. CDR3 nucleotide sequence: TGTGCCAGCAGCGTAGCAATCGGCAGGTTGAACACCGGGGAGCTGTTTTTT. Translated, it gives CASSVAIGRLNTGELFF.

This clonotype was counted ten times or more. The rearrangement joins TRBV15 to TRBJ2-3; D might be TRBD1 or TRBD2, each matching 6 bases. V was clipped by 0 bases and J by 8 bases, with 21 bases between them. The germline gives CDR1 LNHNV, CDR2 YYDKDF (reference sequence). The CDR3 spans 17 residues. CDR3 sequence reads: CATSRDRGLLPIVTQYF. DNA for the CDR3: TGTGCCACCAGCAGAGATCGGGGGCTATTACCGATTGTTACGCAGTATTTT.

This clonotype was counted ten times or more. The V and J genes are TRBV27 and TRBJ2-7, with 7 bases matching TRBD2. The V gene end was trimmed by 6 bases and the J gene end by 3 bases; junction bases not matched to a gene: 11. Germline-derived CDR1 and CDR2 are MNHEY and SMNVEV (reference sequence). The CDR3 extends over 15 amino acids. The CDR3 sequence is CASRPMGGGSYEQYF. The CDR3 nucleotides are TGTGCCAGCAGACCCATGGGGGGGGGAAGCTACGAGCAGTACTTC.

This clonotype was seen more than once but under ten times. The chain joins TRBV6-1 to TRBJ1-5; D gene ambiguous. The germline gives CDR1 MNHNS, CDR2 SASEGT. This CDR3 is built from 16 residues. V lost 6 bases to trimming and J lost 0 bases, with 15 bases between them. CDR3 nucleotides: TGTGCCAGCAGCGAGGGTACACCAGATAGCAATCAGCCCCAGCATTTT. Protein product: CASSEGTPDSNQPQHF.

This clonotype has at least ten counts. The rearrangement uses TRBV7-2 and TRBJ1-3; D is ambiguous. This CDR3 region has 15 residues. Germline V gene sequence: CDR1 SGHTA, CDR2 FQGNSA. The V and J ends lost 5 bases and 4 bases respectively, with 15 bases between them. The CDR3 spells CASSRVPGSGNTIYF. CDR3 coding DNA: TGTGCCAGCAGCCGAGTCCCGGGAAGCGGAAACACCATATATTTT.

This clonotype was observed at least ten times. The V gene is TRBV29-1, the J gene TRBJ2-1; the match to TRBD2 covers 10 bases. This CDR3 contains 16 residues. Per germline, CDR1 SQVTM and CDR2 ANQGSEA. Trimming took 2 bases from V and 4 from J; bases not matched to a gene: 8. This CDR3 reads CSVENGAGGLYNEQFF. As DNA, the CDR3 is TGCAGCGTTGAAAACGGAGCGGGAGGGTTGTACAATGAGCAGTTCTTC.

This clonotype was picked up a small number of times. This chain joins TRBV28 and TRBJ2-1, with no clear D. The V end was cut by 7 bases, the J end by 10 bases, with 11 bases between. The germline V gene encodes CDR1 MDHEN and CDR2 SYDVKM. The CDR3 is 11 residues long. CDR3 amino acids: CASTSIREQFF. For the CDR3, the DNA is TGTGCCAGCACTTCGATAAGGGAGCAGTTCTTC. The full variable domain, rest sourced from reference TRBV28 and TRBJ2-1, is DVKVTQSSRYLVKRTGEKVFLECVQDMDHENMFWYRQDPGLGLRLIYFSYDVKMKEKGDIPEGYSVSREKKERFSLILESASTNQTSMYLCASTSIREQFFGPGTRLTVL.

Ten or more counts support this clonotype. V is TRBV9 and J is TRBJ1-1; D is unclear. In germline, CDR1 is SGDLS, CDR2 YYNGEE. The CDR3 is 12 residues long. V was pared by 0 bases and J by 7 bases, with 7 bases between. CDR3 DNA sequence: TGTGCCAGCAGCGTAGACGGCCATGAAGCTTTCTTT. Its translation: CASSVDGHEAFF.